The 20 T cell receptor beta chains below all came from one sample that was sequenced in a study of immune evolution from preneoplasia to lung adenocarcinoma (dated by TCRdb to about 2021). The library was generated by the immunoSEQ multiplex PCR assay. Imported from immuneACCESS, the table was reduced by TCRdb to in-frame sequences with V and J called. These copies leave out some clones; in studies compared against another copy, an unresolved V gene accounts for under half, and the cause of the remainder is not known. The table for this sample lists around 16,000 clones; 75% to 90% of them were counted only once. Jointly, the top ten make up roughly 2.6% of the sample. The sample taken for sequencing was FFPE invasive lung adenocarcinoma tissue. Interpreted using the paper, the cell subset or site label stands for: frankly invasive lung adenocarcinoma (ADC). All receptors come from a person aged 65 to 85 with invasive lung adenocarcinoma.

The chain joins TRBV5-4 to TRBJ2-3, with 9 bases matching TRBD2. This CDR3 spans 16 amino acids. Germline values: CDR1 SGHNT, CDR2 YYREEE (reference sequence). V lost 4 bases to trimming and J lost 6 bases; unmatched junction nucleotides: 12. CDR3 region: CASSPGGGRAGDTQYF. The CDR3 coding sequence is TGTGCCAGCAGCCCGGGGGGCGGGAGGGCCGGGGATACGCAGTATTTT.

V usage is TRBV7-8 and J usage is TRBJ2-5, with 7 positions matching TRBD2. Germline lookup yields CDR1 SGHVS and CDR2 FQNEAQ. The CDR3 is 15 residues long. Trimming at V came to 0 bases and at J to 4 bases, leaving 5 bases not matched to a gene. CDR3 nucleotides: TGTGCCAGCAGCTTAGCGGGGGGGTCAGGAGAGACCCAGTACTTC. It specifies CASSLAGGSGETQYF.

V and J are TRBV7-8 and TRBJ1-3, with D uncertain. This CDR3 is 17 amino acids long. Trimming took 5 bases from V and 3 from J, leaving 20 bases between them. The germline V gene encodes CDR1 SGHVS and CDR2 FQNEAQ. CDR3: CASSQSIEWGLGNTIYF. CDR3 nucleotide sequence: TGTGCCAGCAGCCAAAGCATCGAATGGGGTCTTGGAAACACCATATATTTT. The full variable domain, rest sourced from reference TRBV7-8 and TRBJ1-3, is GAGVSQSPRYKVAKRGQDVALRCDPISGHVSLFWYQQALGQGPEFLTYFQNEAQLDKSGLPSDRFFAERPEGSVSTLKIQRTQQEDSAVYLCASSQSIEWGLGNTIYFGEGSWLTVV.

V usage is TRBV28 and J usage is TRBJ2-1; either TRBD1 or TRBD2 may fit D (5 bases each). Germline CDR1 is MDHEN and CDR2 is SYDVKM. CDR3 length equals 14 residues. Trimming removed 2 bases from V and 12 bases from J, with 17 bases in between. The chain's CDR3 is CASSLNLVGAAQFF. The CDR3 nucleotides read TGTGCCAGCAGTTTAAACCTCGTCGGGGCGGCGCAGTTCTTC.

This chain's CDR3 is CASSEVRGDEQYF. The CDR3 bases are TGTGCCAGCAGCGAAGTACGAGGGGACGAGCAGTACTTC. V and J are TRBV7-9 and TRBJ2-7; the D gene could be TRBD1 or TRBD2 (5 bases each). The length of the CDR3 is 13 residues. From germline, CDR1 is SEHNR and CDR2 FQNEAQ (reference sequence). Trimming shortened V by 5 bases and J by 5 bases, and 13 bases separated the two germline ends. The complete variable domain, with remaining parts taken from reference TRBV7-9 and TRBJ2-7, reads DTGVSQNPRHKITKRGQNVTFRCDPISEHNRLYWYRQTLGQGPEFLTYFQNEAQLEKSRLLSDRFSAERPKGSFSTLEIQRTEQGDSAMYLCASSEVRGDEQYFGPGTRLTVT.

The CDR3 DNA reads as TGTGCCTGGACACGGGGGTTTGAGACTGAAGCTTTCTTT. This codes for CAWTRGFETEAFF. The chain recombines TRBV30 with TRBJ1-1, with D tentatively TRBD1 (5 bases). In germline, CDR1 is GTSNPN, CDR2 SVGIG (reference sequence). Between the trimmed V and J ends, which lost 4 bases and 5 bases, there was a span of 14 bases. The CDR3 runs 13 residues. Full variable domain (rest looked up from reference TRBV30 and TRBJ1-1): SQTIHQWPATLVQPVGSPLSLECTVEGTSNPNLYWYRQAAGRGLQLLFYSVGIGQISSEVPQNLSASRPQDRQFILSSKKLLLSDSGFYLCAWTRGFETEAFFGQGTRLTVV.

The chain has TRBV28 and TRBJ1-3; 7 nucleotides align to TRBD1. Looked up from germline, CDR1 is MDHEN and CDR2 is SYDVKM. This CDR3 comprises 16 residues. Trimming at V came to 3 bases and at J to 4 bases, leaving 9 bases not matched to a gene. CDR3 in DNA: TGTGCCAGCAGTTTTCTAACAGGGGTCGGCGGAAACACCATATATTTT. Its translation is CASSFLTGVGGNTIYF.

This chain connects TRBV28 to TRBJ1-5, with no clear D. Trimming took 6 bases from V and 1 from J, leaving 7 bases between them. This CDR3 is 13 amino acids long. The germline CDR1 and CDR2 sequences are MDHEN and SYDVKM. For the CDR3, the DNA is TGTGCCAGCAGCCGAGGGAGCAATCAGCCCCAGCATTTT. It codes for CASSRGSNQPQHF.

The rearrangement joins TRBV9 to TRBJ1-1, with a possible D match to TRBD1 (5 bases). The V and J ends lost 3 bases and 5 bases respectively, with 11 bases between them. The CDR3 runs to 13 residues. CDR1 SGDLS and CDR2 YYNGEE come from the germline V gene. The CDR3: CASSGDGGTEAFF. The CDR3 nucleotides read TGTGCCAGCAGCGGGGACGGGGGGACTGAAGCTTTCTTT. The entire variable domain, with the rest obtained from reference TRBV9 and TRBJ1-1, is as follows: DSGVTQTPKHLITATGQRVTLRCSPRSGDLSVYWYQQSLDQGLQFLIQYYNGEERAKGNILERFSAQQFPDLHSELNLSSLELGDSALYFCASSGDGGTEAFFGQGTRLTVV.

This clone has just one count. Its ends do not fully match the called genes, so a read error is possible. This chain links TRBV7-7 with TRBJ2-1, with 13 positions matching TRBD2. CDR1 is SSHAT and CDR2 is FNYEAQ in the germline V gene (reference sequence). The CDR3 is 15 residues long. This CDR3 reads CASSRTSGSGNEQFF. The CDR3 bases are TGTGCTAGCAGCCGGACTAGCGGGAGTGGCAATGAGCAGTTCTTC.

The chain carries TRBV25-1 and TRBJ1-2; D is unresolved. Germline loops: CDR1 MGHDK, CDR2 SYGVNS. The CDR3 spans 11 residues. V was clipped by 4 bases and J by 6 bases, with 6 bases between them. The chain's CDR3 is CASSGGHGYTF. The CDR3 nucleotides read TGTGCCAGCAGTGGAGGGCATGGCTACACCTTC.

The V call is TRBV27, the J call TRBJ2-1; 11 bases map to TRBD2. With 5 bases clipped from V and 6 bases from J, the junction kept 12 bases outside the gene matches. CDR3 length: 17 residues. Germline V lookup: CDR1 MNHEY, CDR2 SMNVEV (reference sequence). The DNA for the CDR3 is TGTGCCAGCAGTCCCCGAGTAGCGGGAGGGTTTAGCAATGAGCAGTTCTTC. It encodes CASSPRVAGGFSNEQFF.

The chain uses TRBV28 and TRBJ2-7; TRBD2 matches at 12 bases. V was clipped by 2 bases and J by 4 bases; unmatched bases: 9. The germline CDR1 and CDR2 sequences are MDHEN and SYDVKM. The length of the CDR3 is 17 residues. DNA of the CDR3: TGTGCCAGCAGTTTAACTAGCGGGAGGCGACGGTCTTACGAGCAGTACTTC. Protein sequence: CASSLTSGRRRSYEQYF.

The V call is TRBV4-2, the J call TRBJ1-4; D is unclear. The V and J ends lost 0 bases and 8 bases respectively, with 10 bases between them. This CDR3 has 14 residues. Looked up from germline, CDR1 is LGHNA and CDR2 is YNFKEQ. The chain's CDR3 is CASSQDFGNEKLFF. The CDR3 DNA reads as TGTGCCAGCAGCCAAGATTTCGGAAACGAAAAACTGTTTTTT.

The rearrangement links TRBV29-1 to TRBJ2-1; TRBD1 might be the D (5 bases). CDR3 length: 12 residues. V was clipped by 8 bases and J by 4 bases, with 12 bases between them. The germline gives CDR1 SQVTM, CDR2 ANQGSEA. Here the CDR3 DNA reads TGCAGCTTTCAGACAGAATACAATGAGCAGTTCTTC. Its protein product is CSFQTEYNEQFF.

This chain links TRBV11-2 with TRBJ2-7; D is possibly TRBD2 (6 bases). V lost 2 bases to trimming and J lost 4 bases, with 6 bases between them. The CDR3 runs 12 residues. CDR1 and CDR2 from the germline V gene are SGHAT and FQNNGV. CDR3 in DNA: TGTGCCAGCAGCTTAAGCGGGTACGAGCAGTACTTC. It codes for CASSLSGYEQYF. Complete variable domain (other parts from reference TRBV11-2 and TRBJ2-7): EAGVAQSPRYKIIEKRQSVAFWCNPISGHATLYWYQQILGQGPKLLIQFQNNGVVDDSQLPKDRFSAERLKGVDSTLKIQPAKLEDSAVYLCASSLSGYEQYFGPGTRLTVT.

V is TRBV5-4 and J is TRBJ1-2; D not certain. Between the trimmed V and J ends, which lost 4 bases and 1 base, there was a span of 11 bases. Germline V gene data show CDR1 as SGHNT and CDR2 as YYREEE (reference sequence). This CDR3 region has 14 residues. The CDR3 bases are TGTGCCAGCAGCCCACACAAGTATAACTATGGCTACACCTTC. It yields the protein CASSPHKYNYGYTF.

CDR3 amino acids: CASRLTPGLDEQFF. The CDR3 DNA sequence: TGTGCCAGCAGACTGACCCCAGGGTTGGATGAGCAGTTCTTC. V is TRBV28 and J is TRBJ2-1; the D gene is possibly TRBD1 (5 bases). This CDR3 is built from 14 residues. Trimming took 6 bases from V and 8 from J, leaving 17 bases between them. Germline assignment: CDR1 MDHEN and CDR2 SYDVKM.

In DNA, the CDR3 is TGTGCCAGCAGCTTAAAGGGACTCTCTGGAAACACCATATATTTT. This codes for CASSLKGLSGNTIYF. The V call is TRBV5-4, the J call TRBJ1-3; possibly TRBD1 for D (5 bases). V dropped 2 bases and J dropped 0 bases, with 9 bases sitting between them. There are 15 residues in the CDR3. Germline CDR1 is SGHNT and CDR2 is YYREEE (reference sequence). The variable domain in full, completed from reference TRBV5-4 and TRBJ1-3, reads ETGVTQSPTHLIKTRGQQVTLRCSSQSGHNTVSWYQQALGQGPQFIFQYYREEENGRGNFPPRFSGLQFPNYSSELNVNALELDDSALYLCASSLKGLSGNTIYFGEGSWLTVV.

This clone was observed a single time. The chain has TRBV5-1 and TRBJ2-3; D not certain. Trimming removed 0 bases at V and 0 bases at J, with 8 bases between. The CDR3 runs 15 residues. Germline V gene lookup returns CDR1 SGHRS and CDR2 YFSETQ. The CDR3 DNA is TGCGCCAGCAGCTTGGGGCGGCCCAGCACAGATACGCAGTATTTT. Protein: CASSLGRPSTDTQYF.